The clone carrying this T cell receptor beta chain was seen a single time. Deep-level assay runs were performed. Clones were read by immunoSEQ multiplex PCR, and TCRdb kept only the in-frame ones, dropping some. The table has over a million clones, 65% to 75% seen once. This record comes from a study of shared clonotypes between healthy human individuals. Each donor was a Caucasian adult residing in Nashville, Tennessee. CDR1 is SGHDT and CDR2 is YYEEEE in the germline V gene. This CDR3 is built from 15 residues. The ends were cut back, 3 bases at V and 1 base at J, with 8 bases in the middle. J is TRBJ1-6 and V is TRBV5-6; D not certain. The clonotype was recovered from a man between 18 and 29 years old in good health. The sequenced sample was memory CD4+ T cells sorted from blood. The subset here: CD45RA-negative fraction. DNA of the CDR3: TGTGCCAGCAGCTGGGCCAAGTCCTATAATTCACCCCTCCACTTT. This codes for CASSWAKSYNSPLHF.